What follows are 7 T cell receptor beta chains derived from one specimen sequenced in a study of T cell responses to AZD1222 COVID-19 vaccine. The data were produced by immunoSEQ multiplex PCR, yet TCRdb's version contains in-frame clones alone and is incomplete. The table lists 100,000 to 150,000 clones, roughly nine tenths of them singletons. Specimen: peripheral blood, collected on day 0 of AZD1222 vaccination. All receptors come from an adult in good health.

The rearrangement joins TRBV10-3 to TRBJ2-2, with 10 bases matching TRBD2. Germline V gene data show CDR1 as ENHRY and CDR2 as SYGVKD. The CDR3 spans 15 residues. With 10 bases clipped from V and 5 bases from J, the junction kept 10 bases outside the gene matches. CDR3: CATPLAGEGTGELFF. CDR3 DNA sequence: TGTGCCACCCCTCTAGCGGGAGAGGGGACCGGGGAGCTGTTTTTT.

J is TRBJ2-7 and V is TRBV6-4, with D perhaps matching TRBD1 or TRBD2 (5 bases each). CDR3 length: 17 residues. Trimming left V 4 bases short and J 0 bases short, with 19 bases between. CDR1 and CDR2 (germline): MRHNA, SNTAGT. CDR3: CASSVVSDSGRSYEQYF. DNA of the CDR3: TGTGCCAGCAGTGTGGTTTCTGACAGCGGTCGCTCCTACGAGCAGTACTTC.

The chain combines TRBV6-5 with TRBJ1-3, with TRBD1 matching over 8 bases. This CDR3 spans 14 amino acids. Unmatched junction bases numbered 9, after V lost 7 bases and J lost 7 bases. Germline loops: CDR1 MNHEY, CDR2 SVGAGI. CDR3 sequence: CASTQTGVVNTIYF. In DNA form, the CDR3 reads TGTGCCAGCACCCAGACAGGGGTAGTCAACACCATATATTTT.

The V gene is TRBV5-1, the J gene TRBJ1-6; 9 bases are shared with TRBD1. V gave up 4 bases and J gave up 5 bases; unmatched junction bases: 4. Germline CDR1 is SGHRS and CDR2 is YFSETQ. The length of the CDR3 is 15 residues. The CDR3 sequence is CASSQDRGDNSPLHF. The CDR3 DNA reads TGCGCCAGCAGCCAAGACAGGGGGGATAATTCACCCCTCCACTTT.

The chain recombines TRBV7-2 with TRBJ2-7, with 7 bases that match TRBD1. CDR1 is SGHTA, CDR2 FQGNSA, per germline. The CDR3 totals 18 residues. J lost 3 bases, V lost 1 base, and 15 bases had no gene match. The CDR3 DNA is TGTGCCAGCAGCTTAGTTTCCCAGACAGGGCGATACGGCTACGAGCAGTACTTC. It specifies CASSLVSQTGRYGYEQYF.

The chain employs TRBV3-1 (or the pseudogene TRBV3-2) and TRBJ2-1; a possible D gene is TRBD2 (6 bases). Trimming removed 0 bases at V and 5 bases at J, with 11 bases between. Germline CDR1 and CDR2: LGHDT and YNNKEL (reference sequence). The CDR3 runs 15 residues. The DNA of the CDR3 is TGTGCCAGCAGCCAAGAGGGGGGACCCCACAATGAGCAGTTCTTC. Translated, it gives CASSQEGGPHNEQFF.

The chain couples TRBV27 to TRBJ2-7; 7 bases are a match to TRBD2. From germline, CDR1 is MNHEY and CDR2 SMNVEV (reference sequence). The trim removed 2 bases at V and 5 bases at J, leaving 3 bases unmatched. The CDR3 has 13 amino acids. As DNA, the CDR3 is TGTGCCAGCAGTTTAGGACTAGGGAACGAGCAGTACTTC. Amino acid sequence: CASSLGLGNEQYF.